The clone carrying this T cell receptor (beta chain) was seen at least ten times. Its target is unknown. This sample was included in a study of regulatory T cells in long-lasting Graves disease. Between the trimmed V and J ends, which lost 0 bases and 2 bases, there was a span of 11 bases. The CDR3 contains 15 residues. In germline, CDR1 is MNHEY, CDR2 SVGAGI. Study-wide results and limits: No thyroid tissue was studied; the work used peripheral blood only. Repertoires from persistent disease leaned toward TRBV28, TRBJ1-2 and TRBJ2-5.

The time point is: persistent/refractory GD, antithyroid drugs over 5 years with positive TRAb. Construction of the TCR library relied on RNA isolated from PBMCs. Construction of TCR beta libraries relied on iRepertoire HTBI primers and on Arm-PCR targeting CDR3 regions. In TCRdb, the multiplex PCR reads were re-called with MiXCR into one record per CDR3 protein. The data hold around 460,000 distinct CDR3 sequences, with approximately 23% observed a single time. The rearrangement joins TRBV6-5 to TRBJ2-7, with D maybe TRBD1 (6 bases). The source of this sequence is a female donor with Graves disease. This specimen was peripheral blood mononuclear cells (PBMCs), taken when the disease was refractory, from a patient treated with antithyroid drugs. In nucleotides, the CDR3 is TGTGCCAGCAGTTACTCAGTTTCAGGGGCCTACGAGCAGTACTTC. This codes for CASSYSVSGAYEQYF.